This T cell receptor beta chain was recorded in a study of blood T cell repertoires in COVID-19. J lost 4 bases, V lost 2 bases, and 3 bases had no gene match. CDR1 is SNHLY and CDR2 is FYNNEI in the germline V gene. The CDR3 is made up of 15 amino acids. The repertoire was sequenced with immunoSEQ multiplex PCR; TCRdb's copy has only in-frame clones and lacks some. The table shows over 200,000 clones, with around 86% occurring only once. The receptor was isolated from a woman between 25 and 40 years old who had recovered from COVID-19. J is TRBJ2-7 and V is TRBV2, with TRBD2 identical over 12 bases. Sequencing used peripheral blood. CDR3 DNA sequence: TGTGCCAGCAGTGAAAACGGACTAGCGGGGTACGAGCAGTACTTC. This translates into CASSENGLAGYEQYF.